The rows below give T cell receptor beta chains drawn from one sample of a study of human T cells and chemical hapten exposure. TCRdb re-derived calls from the RACE reads in MiXCR, one entry per CDR3 protein. The table lists over 300,000 distinct CDR3 sequences, about 5.1% of them singletons. Material: whole blood, obtained in connection with sensitization to the hapten diphenylcyclopropenone (DPC). The receptors stem from a woman between 45 and 60 years old with alopecia areata. Some clones in this sample may be carry-over from other donors' samples. The CDR3 runs from the conserved cysteine through the conserved F or W. D genes are given only for firm matches. Some rows have no size entry. The others give once, few or many, or a class for an expanded clone.

clone_size j_call v_call d_call cdr3_nt cdr3_aa
many TRBJ2-7 TRBV3-1 . TGTGCCAGCAGCAACAGAGGGCCCTACGAGCAGTACTTC CASSNRGPYEQYF
. TRBJ1-1 TRBV2 . TGTGCCAGCAGTGAACAGGGGACGGGTGAAGCTTTCTTT CASSEQGTGEAFF
few TRBJ2-3 TRBV2 . TGTGCCAGCAATCGGGAACCCGCAGCAGATACGCAGTATTTT CASNREPAADTQYF
many TRBJ2-1 TRBV6-2/TRBV6-3 TRBD1 TGTGCCAGCAGGACAGGGGACTCCAATGAGCAGTTCTTC CASRTGDSNEQFF
. TRBJ2-7 TRBV4-3 . TGCGCCAGCAGCTTGGAGGCGGGCGCCATGGCCGAGCAGTACTTC CASSLEAGAMAEQYF
few TRBJ1-1 TRBV7-2 . TGTGCCAGCAGCTTAACACGCCAGAACACTGAAGCTTTCTTT CASSLTRQNTEAFF
many TRBJ2-4 TRBV15 . TGTGCCACCAGCAGAGATATAGAGGGAGAGGACATTCAGTACTTC CATSRDIEGEDIQYF
few TRBJ1-1 TRBV5-5 . TGTGCCAGCAGCCTAGACCTGGGGACTGAAGCTTTCTTT CASSLDLGTEAFF
. TRBJ2-7 TRBV25-1 . TGTGCCAGCGGGGTCACAGGGACCGATGAGCAGTACTTC CASGVTGTDEQYF
many TRBJ2-3 TRBV12-3/TRBV12-4 . TGTGCCAGCGGAGGACGGAACGAAGCGCAGTATTTT CASGGRNEAQYF
. TRBJ2-1 TRBV20-1 . TGCAGTGCTAGTCCCCCTAGCTCACGCAACTACAATGAGCAGTTCTTC CSASPPSSRNYNEQFF
many TRBJ2-7 TRBV20-1 . TGCAGTGCGAACCGGGACGGGCACTACGAGCAGTACTTC CSANRDGHYEQYF
. TRBJ1-4 TRBV5-4 . TGTGCCAGCAGTATTGCCACCCGGCATGCTAATGAAAAACTGTTTTTT CASSIATRHANEKLFF
many TRBJ2-3 TRBV6-1 . TGTGCCAGCAGTAACATGGGGGGAATAAGCACAGATACGCAGTATTTT CASSNMGGISTDTQYF
. TRBJ1-1 TRBV29-1 . TGCAGCGTCCTGATCCAGAACACTGAAGCTTTCTTT CSVLIQNTEAFF
few TRBJ1-1 TRBV7-9 . TGTGCCAGCAATGGAGGGGGCACTGAAGCTTTCTTT CASNGGGTEAFF
many TRBJ2-7 TRBV5-1 . TGCGCCAGCAGCGGGGGCGACAGACTTTACGAGCAGTACTTC CASSGGDRLYEQYF
many TRBJ1-5 TRBV30 . TGTGCCTGGAGTGTAGGGTCAGGGTACCAGCCCCAGCATTTT CAWSVGSGYQPQHF
few TRBJ2-3 TRBV13 . TGTGCCAGCAGCTCGCGCGACTTAGATACGCAGTATTTT CASSSRDLDTQYF
few TRBJ1-2 TRBV29-1 TRBD1 TGCACCGATTCACAGGGGGAGCTCTATGGCTACACCTTC CTDSQGELYGYTF
. TRBJ2-1 TRBV20-1 TRBD2 TGCAGTGCTAGAGATCCTTATAGCGGGGACAATGAGCAGTTCTTC CSARDPYSGDNEQFF
many TRBJ2-1 TRBV24-1 . TGTGCCACCAGTGATCCGGGGGCCGTATCCCAGTTCTTC CATSDPGAVSQFF
. TRBJ2-7 TRBV27 . TGTGCCAGCCCCCTGAGCGATTCGTTTCACGAGCAGTACTTC CASPLSDSFHEQYF
few TRBJ1-2 TRBV6-1 . TGTGCCAGCAGTGAAGCCCGGACGCCAGTCAACTATGGCTACACCTTC CASSEARTPVNYGYTF
many TRBJ2-1 TRBV29-1 . TGCAGCGTTGTTTACCAACTGAGCAATGAGCAGTTCTTC CSVVYQLSNEQFF
many TRBJ2-1 TRBV10-3 TRBD2 TGTGCCATCAACCCGACTAGCGGGGGGGCCAATGAGCAGTTCTTC CAINPTSGGANEQFF
few TRBJ2-1 TRBV7-2 TRBD2 TGTGCCAGCAGCCTGGGGACTAGCGGGAGGGCCATTGAGCAGTTCTTC CASSLGTSGRAIEQFF
. TRBJ2-1 TRBV20-1 TRBD2 TGCAGTGCTGCCTTAGCGGGATTAGTTGAGCAGTTCTTC CSAALAGLVEQFF